This T cell receptor beta chain was identified in a study of blood T cell repertoires in COVID-19. Whole-study context: Samples of COVID-19 (acute and convalescent) were obtained from the United States, Italy and Spain. From T cells, B-cell-depleted T cells, or PBMCs came the material, which was cDNA or gDNA.

This clone was detected once. As originally analysed: Nucleated cell number was recorded as an estimate derived from reference gene primer amplification. Method: immunoSEQ multiplex PCR; TCRdb's copy keeps in-frame clones and lacks some. The V and J calls and clone size were taken over from that table, and D and trimming were inferred from the DNA. The sample includes roughly 30,000 clones, approximately 82% of them seen just once. This receptor was identified in a woman aged 55-70 years with acute or convalescent COVID-19. Material: peripheral blood.

Here the CDR3 reads CASRGRQGDTGELFF. The CDR3 nucleotides read TGTGCCAGCAGGGGAAGACAGGGGGACACCGGGGAGCTGTTTTTT. The rearrangement joins TRBV9 to TRBJ2-2; 9 nucleotides agree with TRBD1. The CDR3 length is 15 residues. The germline V gene encodes CDR1 SGDLS and CDR2 YYNGEE. V lost 5 bases and J lost 3; bases outside the gene matches: 5.